This T cell receptor (beta chain) was identified during a study of blood T cell repertoires in COVID-19. Study-wide background: Material from acute and convalescent COVID-19 was sourced from the United States, Italy and Spain.

As originally analysed: By means of reference gene primer amplification, nucleated cell counts were estimated. Clones were read by immunoSEQ multiplex PCR, and TCRdb kept only the in-frame ones, dropping some. The V and J calls and clone size are taken from that table; D and trimming were inferred from the DNA. The top ten hold 7.7% of the sample, which has 100,000 to 150,000 clones, around 87% seen once. This CDR3 comprises 13 residues. V was clipped by 5 bases and J by 5 bases, with 9 bases between them. Germline V gene lookup returns CDR1 LNHDA and CDR2 SQIVND (reference sequence). The receptor's source is a human donor in a cohort sampled during active COVID-19. Sequencing input: peripheral blood. The rearrangement joins TRBV19 to TRBJ1-4; D is possibly TRBD1 (5 bases). The CDR3 spells CASSRQSNEKLFF. CDR3 coding DNA: TGTGCCAGTAGTCGACAGTCGAATGAAAAACTGTTTTTT.